Here is one TCR beta chain with its context. This entry belongs to a study of shared clonotypes between healthy human individuals. Germline loops: CDR1 GTSNPN, CDR2 SVGIG (reference sequence). The CDR3 sequence is 15 residues long. Trimming stripped 3 bases from V and 5 bases from J, with 20 bases between. Clones were sequenced by immunoSEQ multiplex PCR, and TCRdb holds only the in-frame ones, with some missing. The sample shows about 2.4 million clones, over 85% of them seen only once. Sequencing was done on a sample of naive CD4+ T cells from PBMCs. The subset was: CD45RA+ positively selected. The chain is built from TRBV30 and TRBJ2-7; no reliable D call. This TCR was recovered from a man between 18 and 35 years old in good health. Some clones in this sample may be carry-over from other donors' samples. CDR3 sequence (DNA): TGTGCCTGGAGCCTAGAAAGGGTGAGTGGAAACGAGCAGTACTTC. Amino acids: CAWSLERVSGNEQYF.